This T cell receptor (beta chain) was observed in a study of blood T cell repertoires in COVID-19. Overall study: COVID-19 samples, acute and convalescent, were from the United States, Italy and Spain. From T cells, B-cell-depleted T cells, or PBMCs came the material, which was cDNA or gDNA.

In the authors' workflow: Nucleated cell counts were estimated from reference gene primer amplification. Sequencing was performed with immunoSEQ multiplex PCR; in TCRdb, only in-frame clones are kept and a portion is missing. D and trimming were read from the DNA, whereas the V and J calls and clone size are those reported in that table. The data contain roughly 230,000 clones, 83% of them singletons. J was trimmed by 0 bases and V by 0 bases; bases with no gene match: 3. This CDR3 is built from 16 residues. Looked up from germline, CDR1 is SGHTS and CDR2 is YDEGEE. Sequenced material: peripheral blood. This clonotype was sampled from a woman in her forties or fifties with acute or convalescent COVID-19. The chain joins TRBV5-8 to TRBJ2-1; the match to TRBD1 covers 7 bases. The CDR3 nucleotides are TGTGCCAGCAGCTTGGTCCGGGACAGCTCCTACAATGAGCAGTTCTTC. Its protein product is CASSLVRDSSYNEQFF.